This TCR beta chain was identified during a study of cytomegalovirus exposure and HLA in healthy donors. Note on this clone: Its antigen is not identified.

Broader study findings: The majority of CMV-associated TCR beta chains were reported as apparently HLA-restricted in a later analysis.

A multiplex PCR was run with 60 Vbeta primers and 13 Jbeta primers. TCRdb keeps only in-frame clones here, not all; method: immunoSEQ multiplex PCR. The table shows approximately 110,000 clones, with 73% occurring only once. Germline V gene sequence: CDR1 SGDLS, CDR2 YYNGEE. The CDR3 totals 14 residues. V lost 0 bases and J lost 6; bases outside the gene matches: 2. The genes are TRBV9 and TRBJ1-4; 7 nucleotides line up with TRBD1. The material sequenced was PBMCs. The source is a man between 60 and 75 years old in good health and CMV-seropositive. CDR3: CASSVGQGHEKLFF. The CDR3 DNA reads as TGTGCCAGCAGCGTAGGACAGGGACATGAAAAACTGTTTTTT. Supplemented by reference TRBV9 and TRBJ1-4, the full variable domain reads DSGVTQTPKHLITATGQRVTLRCSPRSGDLSVYWYQQSLDQGLQFLIQYYNGEERAKGNILERFSAQQFPDLHSELNLSSLELGDSALYFCASSVGQGHEKLFFGSGTQLSVL.